This T cell receptor beta chain is drawn from a study of T cell repertoires in cytomegalovirus infection. MiXCR was run by TCRdb on the reads, yielding one entry per CDR3 protein. The table includes about 110,000 distinct CDR3 sequences, about 9.5% detected once. This clonotype was found many times. What it recognizes is unknown. CDR1 is MNHEY and CDR2 is SVGAGI in the germline V gene. Trimming took 2 bases from V and 3 from J, leaving 13 bases between them. The CDR3 sequence is 15 residues long. The receptor was derived from a human donor in good health (CMV status not recorded). Some clones in this sample may be carry-over from other donors' samples. The gene calls are TRBV6-5 and TRBJ1-2; D is undetermined. The specimen sequenced was PBMCs, sequenced either directly or after in vitro stimulation (not recorded which). CDR3 sequence (DNA): TGTGCCAGCAGTTACAGCAGGCCACTACACTATGGCTACACCTTC. This gives the protein CASSYSRPLHYGYTF.